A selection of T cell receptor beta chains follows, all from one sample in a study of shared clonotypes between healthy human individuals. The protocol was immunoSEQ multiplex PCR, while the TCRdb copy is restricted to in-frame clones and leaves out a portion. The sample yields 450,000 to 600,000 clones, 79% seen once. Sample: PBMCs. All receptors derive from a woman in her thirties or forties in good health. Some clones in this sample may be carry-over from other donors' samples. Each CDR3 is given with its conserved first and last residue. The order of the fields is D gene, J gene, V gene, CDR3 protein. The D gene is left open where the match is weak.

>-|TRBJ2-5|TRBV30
CAWSKSVGGWETQYF
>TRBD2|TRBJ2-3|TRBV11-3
CASSPGLAEYTDTQYF
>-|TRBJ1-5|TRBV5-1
CASSLDARYQPQHF
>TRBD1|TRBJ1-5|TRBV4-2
CAAGGNGQGPSNQPQHF
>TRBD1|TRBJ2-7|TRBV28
CASTRISRAGGGVQQYF
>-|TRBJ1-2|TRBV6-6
CASSYGPLTLDYGYTF
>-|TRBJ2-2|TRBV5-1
CASSLVGPQDGELFF
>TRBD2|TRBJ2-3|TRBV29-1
CSVEVLAGGADTQYF
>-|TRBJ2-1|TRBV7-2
CASSLARANEQFF
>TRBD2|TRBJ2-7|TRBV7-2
CASSRPGTSGPYEQYF
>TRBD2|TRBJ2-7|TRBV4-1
CASSQDLWSASGSSYEQYF
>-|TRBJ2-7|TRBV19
CASSIFTEAYEQYF
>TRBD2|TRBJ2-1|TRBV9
CASSVGVSGGYNEQFF
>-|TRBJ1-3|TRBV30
CAWETGGSGNTIYF
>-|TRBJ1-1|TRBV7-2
CASSPPARGNTEAFF
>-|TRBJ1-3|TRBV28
CASSPPVGTGNTIYF
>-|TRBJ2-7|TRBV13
CASSEIGGQNYEQYF
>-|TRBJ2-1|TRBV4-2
CASSQDSGSHNEQFF
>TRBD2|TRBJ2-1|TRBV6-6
CASSESGGAGNEQFF
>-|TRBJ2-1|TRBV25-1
CASSIGSYNEQFF
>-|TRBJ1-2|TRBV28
CASSRERGYGYTF
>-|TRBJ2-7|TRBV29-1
CSVEVGGTYEQYF
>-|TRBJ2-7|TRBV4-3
CASSQDRVPPSEQYF
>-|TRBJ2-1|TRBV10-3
CAISEWDYEQFF
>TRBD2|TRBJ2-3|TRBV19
CASSPSGGTDTQYF
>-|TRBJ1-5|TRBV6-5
CASSSPGGNQPQHF